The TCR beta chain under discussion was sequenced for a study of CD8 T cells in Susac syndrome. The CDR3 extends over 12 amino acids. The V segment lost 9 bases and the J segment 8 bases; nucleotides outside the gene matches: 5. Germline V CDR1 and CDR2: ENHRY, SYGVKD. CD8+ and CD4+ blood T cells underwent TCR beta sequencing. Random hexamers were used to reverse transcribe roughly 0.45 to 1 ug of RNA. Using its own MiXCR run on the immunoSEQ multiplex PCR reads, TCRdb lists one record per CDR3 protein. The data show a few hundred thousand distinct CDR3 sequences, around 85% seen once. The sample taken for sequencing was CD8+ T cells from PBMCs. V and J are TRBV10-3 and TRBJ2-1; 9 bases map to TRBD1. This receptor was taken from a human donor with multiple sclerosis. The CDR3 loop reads CAMGQGRDEQFF. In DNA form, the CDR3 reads TGTGCCATGGGACAGGGTCGCGATGAGCAGTTCTTC.